This TCR beta chain emerged from a study of technical replicates of blood from several donors (dated by TCRdb to about 2017). On this clone: Its recognized antigen is unknown. No qualities accompany the bases; no much larger clone lies one base away.

Library generation was performed with the immunoSEQ multiplex PCR assay. Entries here come from immuneACCESS through TCRdb and include only in-frame sequences with V and J called. Some clones fail to appear in such tables; in the studies checked, an unresolved V gene covers under half of the shortfall, and the cause of the remainder is unknown. The sample yields roughly 70,000 clones; more than 85% were counted once. The ten largest clones add up to 4% to 5% of the sample. This sequence originates from a human donor in good health. Some clones in this sample may be carry-over from other donors' samples. Source material: PBMCs.

The CDR3 loop reads CASGGQGINEQYF. The DNA sequence follows: TGTGCCAGCGGCGGACAGGGGATTAACGAGCAGTACTTC. The sequence joins TRBV7-9 to TRBJ2-7; 9 bases in the middle match TRBD1. The CDR3 has 13 amino acids, counting the end cysteine and phenylalanine. Only CDR3 DNA remains: 39 bases, in frame from the first base. From a lookup of the germline V gene (reference sequence), CDR1 and CDR2 are SEHNR and FQNEAQ. The junction shows trimming of 8 bases on V and 5 bases on J, and the gene matches do not reach 7 bases of it. Reference TRBV7-9 and TRBJ2-7 proteins supply the regions before and after the CDR3; the full variable domain is: DTGVSQNPRHKITKRGQNVTFRCDPISEHNRLYWYRQTLGQGPEFLTYFQNEAQLEKSRLLSDRFSAERPKGSFSTLEIQRTEQGDSAMYLCASGGQGINEQYFGPGTRLTVT.